The T cell receptor beta chain under discussion was sequenced for a study of human T cells and chemical hapten exposure. The overall study: Patients had diphenylcyclopropenone applied to the scalp weekly throughout the approximately 25-week study.

Study results and caveats: Significantly more large CDR3 similarity clusters arose among expanded TCRs than among controls.

On this clonotype: As yet, its antigen is unknown.

Time point here: patch test 1, 2 weeks after DPC sensitization. Treatment of the sample: therapeutic diphenylcyclopropenone sensitization with weekly scalp DPC. There are 14 residues in the CDR3. V shed 1 base and J 8 bases; nucleotides not matched to a gene: 5. Germline CDR1 is LNHNV and CDR2 is YYDKDF (reference sequence). The library labeled individual cDNA molecules by adding unique molecular identifiers to them. TCRdb ran MiXCR on the RACE reads and lists one entry per CDR3 protein. The top ten clones hold about 6.7% of a sample with some 180,000 distinct CDR3 sequences, around 20% of them seen once.

The TCR was taken from a woman aged 50 to 60 with alopecia areata. Some clones in this sample may be carry-over from other donors' samples. Sequencing was performed on whole blood, taken in connection with sensitization to the hapten diphenylcyclopropenone (DPC). The chain combines TRBV15 with TRBJ2-1; 7 bases fit TRBD1. DNA for the CDR3: TGTGCCACCAGCAGAGGACAGGGTGTCGATGAGCAGTTCTTC. As protein: CATSRGQGVDEQFF.